Listed here is a single T cell receptor beta chain. Its antigen is unknown. Base qualities are missing; no much larger clone stands one base away. The data stem from a study of T cell changes during pregnancy in multiple sclerosis (dated by TCRdb to about 2019). Context from the whole study: The study examined how the T cell repertoire changed over the course of pregnancy in women with multiple sclerosis.

V is pared back by 1 base and J by 0 bases, with 7 bases lying between the germline termini. CDR1 and CDR2 (SNHLY, FYNNEI) derive from the germline V gene. The CDR3 covers 15 residues, taking in both the cysteine and the phenylalanine. Only the CDR3 DNA is retained, 45 bases long and in frame from the first base. Library method: the immunoSEQ multiplex PCR assay. What TCRdb holds here is the immuneACCESS table cut down to in-frame rearrangements. Part of the clones is not present; checked against another copy, under half of the missing clones reflect an unresolved V gene, and the others are unexplained. The sample yields more than 35,000 clones; roughly 90% were counted once. Jointly, the top ten make up 10% to 12% of the sample.

The sample consisted of CD8+ T cells from peripheral blood mononuclear cells, taken in the third trimester of pregnancy. This clonotype originated in a female donor with multiple sclerosis, enrolled in a pregnancy study. The sequence is built from TRBV2 and TRBJ2-1; no confident D gene assignment can be made. Here the CDR3 is given as CASSEGRSSYNEQFF. In nucleotides, the sequence is TGTGCCAGCAGTGAAGGACGGAGCTCCTACAATGAGCAGTTCTTC.